This TCR beta chain was identified in a study of cytotoxic CD8 clonotypes in ibrutinib-treated CLL. Whole-study context: Mean per-sample yields comprised just over 250,000 productive templates and approximately 90,000 productive rearrangements.

The table came from immunoSEQ multiplex PCR; TCRdb's copy has only in-frame clones and leaves some out. The sample has some 350,000 clones; 67% are singletons. Sample: PBMCs, taken after 36 months of ibrutinib treatment. The receptor's source is a human donor with chronic lymphocytic leukemia.

The CDR3: CASSPDRFEQFF. CDR3 nucleotides: TGTGCCAGCAGCCCGGACAGATTTGAGCAGTTCTTC. The chain uses TRBV7-9 and TRBJ2-1; a possible D gene is TRBD1 (6 bases). Germline V CDR1 and CDR2: SEHNR, FQNEAQ (reference sequence). V gave up 5 bases and J gave up 9 bases, with 11 bases separating them. This CDR3 region has 12 residues.